These 18 T cell receptor beta chains came from one sample sequenced in a study of PD-1 blockade in classical Hodgkin lymphoma. Produced via immunoSEQ multiplex PCR; TCRdb's table is partial and in-frame only. The table shows 45,000 to 55,000 clones, with 81% occurring only once. Every patient was affected by relapse after autologous stem cell transplantation, while exposure to brentuximab vedotin was not uniform. Specimen: peripheral blood mononuclear cells (PBMCs), collected at baseline. The source is a human donor with classical Hodgkin lymphoma.

The chain employs TRBV11-3 and TRBJ2-5; no firm D call. The CDR3 is made up of 13 amino acids. From germline, CDR1 is SGHNT and CDR2 YENEEA. V lost 5 bases, J lost 4 bases, and 11 bases lay in between. DNA of the CDR3: TGTGCCAGCAGCCCCTTAAGGACAGAGACCCAGTACTTC. It encodes CASSPLRTETQYF. Complete variable domain (other parts from reference TRBV11-3 and TRBJ2-5): EAGVVQSPRYKIIEKKQPVAFWCNPISGHNTLYWYLQNLGQGPELLIRYENEEAVDDSQLPKDRFSAERLKGVDSTLKIQPAELGDSAVYLCASSPLRTETQYFGPGTRLLVL.

This rearrangement joins TRBV27 to TRBJ1-5; possibly TRBD1 for D (6 bases). Trimming cost V 3 bases and J 1 base, with 10 bases left between them. The CDR3 spans 15 residues. Germline CDR1 is MNHEY and CDR2 is SMNVEV (reference sequence). CDR3 nucleotides: TGTGCCAGCAGTTTTGGGGGCGGCAGCAATCAGCCCCAGCATTTT. Protein: CASSFGGGSNQPQHF.

The V call is TRBV9, the J call TRBJ2-1, with 10 bases matching TRBD2. With 0 bases clipped from V and 4 bases from J, the junction kept 1 base outside the gene matches. Germline loops: CDR1 SGDLS, CDR2 YYNGEE. The CDR3 covers 15 residues. The CDR3, as DNA: TGTGCCAGCAGCGTAGTAGCGGGAGGATACAATGAGCAGTTCTTC. Its protein is CASSVVAGGYNEQFF.

For the CDR3, the DNA is TGTGCCAGCAGCTTAGGCGGGGATGGAGGGTCTCGGGAGCAGTACGTC. This translates into CASSLGGDGGSREQYV. The V call is TRBV7-9, the J call TRBJ2-7, with TRBD2 as a possible D gene (6 bases). Trimming stripped 1 base from V and 7 bases from J, with 20 bases between. The CDR3 runs to 16 residues. CDR1 and CDR2 (germline): SEHNR, FQNEAQ (reference sequence).

This clone was seen just once. V usage is TRBV9 and J usage is TRBJ1-1; D gene uncertain. V was pared by 5 bases and J by 4 bases, with 9 bases between. CDR3 size: 12 residues. The germline V gene has CDR1 SGDLS and CDR2 YYNGEE. CDR3 loop: CASRGQRTEAFF. The CDR3 DNA is TGTGCCAGCAGAGGGCAGCGCACTGAAGCTTTCTTT.

This chain joins TRBV6-1 and TRBJ1-1; unclear D gene. The CDR3 totals 14 residues. The germline V and J ends were trimmed by 6 bases and 4 bases, with 15 bases remaining between them. Germline values: CDR1 MNHNS, CDR2 SASEGT. The CDR3 DNA reads TGTGCCAGCAGACCGAACGACCGTGTCACTGAAGCTTTCTTT. Its protein is CASRPNDRVTEAFF.

This clone was counted a few times. In nucleotides, the CDR3 is TGCAGCGGTACAGGGACTAGCGGCATCACCGGGGAGCTGTTTTTT. It yields the protein CSGTGTSGITGELFF. V gene TRBV29-1 combines with J gene TRBJ2-2; 11 positions match TRBD2. V was pared by 7 bases and J by 4 bases, with 8 bases of the junction left unmatched. The CDR3 sequence is 15 residues long. From germline, CDR1 is SQVTM and CDR2 ANQGSEA.

In its sample, this clone was seen a few times. The chain combines TRBV4-1 with TRBJ1-5, with D tentatively TRBD1 (6 bases). This CDR3 contains 15 residues. The germline CDR1 and CDR2 sequences are MGHRA and YSYEKL. V was clipped by 1 base and J by 2 bases, with 9 bases between them. The CDR3 DNA reads TGCGCCAGCAGCCAAGCGGGGGGCGGCAATCAGCCCCAGCATTTT. It translates to CASSQAGGGNQPQHF.

The rearrangement links TRBV13 to TRBJ2-7; D call uncertain. V shed 2 bases and J shed 4 bases, with 6 bases lying between them. CDR1 is PRHDT and CDR2 is FYEKMQ in the germline V gene (reference sequence). The CDR3 sequence is 12 residues long. CDR3 in DNA: TGTGCCAGCAGCTTATACCCATACGAGCAGTACTTC. Its translation is CASSLYPYEQYF.

This rearrangement joins TRBV16 to TRBJ1-1; D is ambiguous. CDR3 length: 13 residues. CDR1 is KGHSY, CDR2 FQNENV, per germline. V was clipped by 1 base and J by 4 bases, with 7 bases between them. The chain's CDR3 is CASSQLGSTEAFF. The CDR3 DNA reads TGTGCCAGCAGCCAATTGGGAAGCACTGAAGCTTTCTTT.

The chain combines TRBV4-3 with TRBJ1-3, with TRBD1 as a possible D gene (6 bases). There are 15 residues in the CDR3. CDR1 LGHNA and CDR2 YSLEER come from the germline V gene. V gave up 3 bases and J gave up 0 bases, with 9 bases separating them. The CDR3 sequence: CASSQDRSSGNTIYF. CDR3 DNA: TGCGCCAGCAGCCAGGACAGAAGCTCTGGAAACACCATATATTTT.

This rearrangement joins TRBV19 to TRBJ2-3; 12 bases line up with TRBD2. Germline V gene lookup returns CDR1 LNHDA and CDR2 SQIVND (reference sequence). The CDR3 is 19 residues long. The J segment lost 1 base and the V segment lost 4 bases, leaving 12 bases of the junction unmatched. CDR3 coding DNA: TGTGCCAGTAGTAGGACTAGCGGGAAAACAACAGGCGGCACAGATACGCAGTATTTT. Its translation is CASSRTSGKTTGGTDTQYF.

Details on this clone: The sample holds other DNA sequences that translate to the same CDR3. The chain joins TRBV18 to TRBJ1-1; 7 bases align to TRBD1. Germline lookup yields CDR1 KGHSH and CDR2 LQKENI. The length of the CDR3 is 14 residues. V shed 3 bases, J shed 1 base, and the junction held 2 bases outside the gene matches. CDR3 DNA sequence: TGTGCCAGCTCACCTGACAGGGCGAACACTGAAGCTTTCTTT. Residues: CASSPDRANTEAFF.

The chain has TRBV10-3 and TRBJ2-3; 9 bases agree with TRBD2. The CDR3 extends over 14 amino acids. Germline loops: CDR1 ENHRY, CDR2 SYGVKD. V shed 7 bases, J shed 5 bases, and the junction held 7 bases outside the gene matches. CDR3 region: CAITEIAGVDTQYF. The CDR3 DNA is TGTGCCATCACCGAGATAGCGGGAGTAGATACGCAGTATTTT.

The rearrangement uses TRBV10-3 and TRBJ2-1, with 12 bases identical to TRBD2. Germline trimming cut 6 bases from V and 7 bases from J; bases unmatched to any gene: 10. Germline CDR1 and CDR2: ENHRY and SYGVKD. CDR3 size: 16 residues. The CDR3 nucleotides read TGTGCCATCAGGGGACTAGCGGGTATATTGGGAAATGAGCAGTTCTTC. Its protein is CAIRGLAGILGNEQFF.

The chain has TRBV7-6 and TRBJ2-2, with D perhaps being TRBD1 or TRBD2 (5 bases each). V dropped 6 bases and J dropped 4 bases, with 12 bases sitting between them. The CDR3 loop spans 14 amino acids. CDR1 is SGHVS, CDR2 FNYEAQ, per germline. In DNA, the CDR3 is TGTGCCAGCAGTTTTGGGGGAGCCACCGGGGAGCTGTTTTTT. Residues: CASSFGGATGELFF.

This clone appeared a few times. The V and J genes are TRBV6-4 and TRBJ1-2, with 7 bases identical to TRBD1. Germline-derived CDR1 and CDR2 are MRHNA and SNTAGT. CDR3 length equals 16 residues. V trimming: 2 bases; J trimming: 4 bases; junction bases outside the gene matches: 10. This CDR3 is CASSDVWGTDRYGYTF. The CDR3 DNA is TGTGCCAGCAGTGACGTGTGGGGGACAGACCGCTATGGCTACACCTTC.

This chain links TRBV27 with TRBJ2-3, with D unresolved. V lost 2 bases and J 2 bases, leaving 11 bases between the germline ends. This CDR3 has 15 residues. CDR1 and CDR2 from the germline V gene are MNHEY and SMNVEV (reference sequence). This CDR3 is CASSLMPLVTDTQYF. The CDR3 DNA follows: TGTGCCAGCAGTTTAATGCCCCTGGTCACAGATACGCAGTATTTT.